A selection of T cell receptor beta chains follows, all from one sample in a study of blood T cell repertoires in COVID-19. Some clones are missing from TCRdb's copy, which holds only in-frame ones; the method was immunoSEQ multiplex PCR. Found here are about 170,000 clones, 80% to 85% of them singletons; the top ten hold roughly 14%. The sequenced sample consisted of peripheral blood. These receptors all stem from a woman in her seventies with COVID-19, enrolled during active disease. CDR3s include the opening cysteine and the closing phenylalanine or tryptophan.

CDR3: CASRSQGAKDSPLHF
V: TRBV28
J: TRBJ1-6

CDR3: CASSLRVQGFSPLHF
V: TRBV11-2
J: TRBJ1-6

CDR3: CASRRTTGFGYGYTF
V: TRBV28
J: TRBJ1-2

CDR3: CASRRGQVTGELFF
V: TRBV27
J: TRBJ2-2

CDR3: CASSYPTGTVSSSYNSPLHF
V: TRBV6-2/TRBV6-3
J: TRBJ1-6

CDR3: CASSFRGIIYEQYF
V: TRBV28
J: TRBJ2-7

CDR3: CAWSLQGANPAFF
V: TRBV30
J: TRBJ1-1

CDR3: CASSFRGLGINSPLHF
V: TRBV5-6
J: TRBJ1-6

CDR3: CASSDGNYNSPLHF
V: TRBV28
J: TRBJ1-6

CDR3: CASSRLLGGLGNQPQHF
V: TRBV2
J: TRBJ1-5

CDR3: CASSLGTVLSGNTIYF
V: TRBV5-1
J: TRBJ1-3